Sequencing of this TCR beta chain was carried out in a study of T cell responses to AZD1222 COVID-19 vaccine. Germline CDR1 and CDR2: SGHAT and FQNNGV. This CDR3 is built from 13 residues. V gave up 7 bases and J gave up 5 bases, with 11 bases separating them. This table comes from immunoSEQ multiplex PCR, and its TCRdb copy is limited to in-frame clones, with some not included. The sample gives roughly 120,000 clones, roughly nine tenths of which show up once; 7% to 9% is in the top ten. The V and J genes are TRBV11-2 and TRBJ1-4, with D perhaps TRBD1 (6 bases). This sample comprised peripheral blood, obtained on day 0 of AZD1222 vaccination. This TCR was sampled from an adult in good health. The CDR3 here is CASTRGLNEKLFF. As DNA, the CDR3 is TGTGCCAGCACCCGGGGGCTCAATGAAAAACTGTTTTTT. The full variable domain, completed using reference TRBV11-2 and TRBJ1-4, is EAGVAQSPRYKIIEKRQSVAFWCNPISGHATLYWYQQILGQGPKLLIQFQNNGVVDDSQLPKDRFSAERLKGVDSTLKIQPAKLEDSAVYLCASTRGLNEKLFFGSGTQLSVL.